There are a few counts of the clone carrying this TCR beta chain. Its antigen is currently unknown. Germline V gives CDR1 MDHEN, CDR2 SYDVKM. The CDR3 totals 12 residues. V lost 10 bases to trimming and J lost 3 bases; unmatched junction nucleotides: 3. Primers included in the PCR were 60 Vbeta and 13 Jbeta primers. Libraries were prepared by immunoSEQ multiplex PCR; TCRdb keeps only in-frame clonotypes and omits some of them. The table lists 120,000 to 150,000 clones, about 66% of them singletons, with about 1.8% in the top ten. The data stem from a study of cytomegalovirus exposure and HLA in healthy donors. Broader study findings: On later analysis, the bulk of CMV-associated TCR beta chains appeared to be HLA-restricted. It was reported in a later analysis that an Asian-associated ancestry cluster showed fewer N-insertions than the roughly 670-donor mean.

Input material: PBMCs. This clonotype was obtained from a male donor in good health and CMV-seronegative. The gene calls are TRBV28 and TRBJ2-1; TRBD1 agrees at 7 bases. The CDR3 spells CATGTDYNEQFF. DNA for the CDR3: TGTGCCACCGGGACAGACTACAATGAGCAGTTCTTC.